These T cell receptor beta chains were read from a single sample in a study of T-cell memory formation after mild COVID-19. Using its own MiXCR run on the 5' RACE reads, TCRdb lists one record per CDR3 protein. This sample has about 100,000 distinct CDR3 sequences, with 8.5% to 14% found just once. The sequenced material came from PBMCs or a T cell subset sorted from them (not recorded which). The origin of the receptors is a man aged 18 to 29 who had mild COVID-19 (a few samples of this study predate the infection). Cell type and time point are not known. Each CDR3 is given with its conserved first and last residue. D genes are given only for firm matches. For some rows the clone size is stated as once, few or many, or as a class when expanded; others skip it.

j_call,v_call,d_call,clone_size,cdr3_aa,cdr3_nt
TRBJ2-1,TRBV6-6,TRBD2,few,CASGERGDNDEQFF,TGTGCCAGCGGTGAGCGGGGAGATAACGATGAGCAGTTCTTC
TRBJ2-2,TRBV6-5,TRBD1,many,CASSRDRGTNTGELFF,TGTGCCAGCAGTCGCGACAGGGGGACGAACACCGGGGAGCTGTTTTTT
TRBJ1-1,TRBV5-1,.,few,CASSHRAVDTEAFF,TGCGCCAGCAGCCACAGGGCCGTGGACACTGAAGCTTTCTTT
TRBJ2-7,TRBV9,TRBD2,many,CASSVGSGGYEQYF,TGTGCCAGCAGCGTAGGTAGCGGGGGGTACGAGCAGTACTTC
TRBJ1-2,TRBV29-1,TRBD1,few,CSVPRIGQGALMGGYTF,TGCAGCGTTCCACGAATAGGACAGGGGGCCCTGATGGGCGGCTACACCTTC
TRBJ2-1,TRBV7-2,TRBD1,many,CASSTLPGQGNEQFF,TGTGCCAGCAGCACGTTGCCGGGACAGGGAAATGAGCAGTTCTTC
TRBJ2-3,TRBV7-3,TRBD2,.,CASSLTPGLAGDEDTQYF,TGTGCCAGCAGCTTAACACCGGGACTAGCGGGGGATGAAGATACGCAGTATTTT
TRBJ1-1,TRBV13,TRBD1,.,CASSWGQGESTEAFF,TGTGCCAGCAGCTGGGGACAGGGGGAAAGCACTGAAGCTTTCTTT
TRBJ2-7,TRBV5-5,.,many,CASSLSSYEQYF,TGTGCCAGCAGCTTGTCCTCCTACGAGCAGTACTTC
TRBJ1-3,TRBV7-2,.,.,CASSLDGSGNTIYF,TGTGCCAGCAGCTTAGATGGCTCTGGAAACACCATATATTTT
TRBJ2-4,TRBV21-1,.,.,CASSNSPGSNIQYF,TGTGCCAGCAGCAACTCCCCGGGGTCGAACATTCAGTACTTC
TRBJ2-2,TRBV4-1,.,few,CASSQGAGFTGELFF,TGCGCCAGCAGCCAAGGCGCAGGGTTCACCGGGGAGCTGTTTTTT
TRBJ2-3,TRBV6-2/TRBV6-3,TRBD2,.,CASSYGDYDTDTQYF,TGTGCCAGCAGTTACGGGGACTACGACACAGATACGCAGTATTTT
TRBJ1-2,TRBV7-6,.,few,CASSPVGGYGYTF,TGTGCCAGCAGCCCAGTGGGAGGATATGGCTACACCTTC
TRBJ1-5,TRBV12-3/TRBV12-4,.,many,CASSRDGDSNQPQHF,TGTGCCAGCAGCCGAGACGGGGATAGCAATCAGCCCCAGCATTTT
TRBJ2-1,TRBV27,.,few,CASKETGGVNEQFF,TGTGCCAGCAAAGAAACGGGCGGGGTGAATGAGCAGTTCTTC
TRBJ2-1,TRBV6-5,TRBD2,.,CASSYSKRGWFF,TGTGCCAGCAGTTACTCGAAGCGGGGGTGGTTCTTC
TRBJ1-1,TRBV29-1,.,.,CSTQGDPGTEAFF,TGCAGCACACAAGGGGACCCGGGCACTGAAGCTTTCTTT
TRBJ2-1,TRBV5-1,.,many,CASSFRGAHTYNEQFF,TGCGCCAGCAGCTTCAGGGGGGCGCACACCTACAATGAGCAGTTCTTC
TRBJ2-1,TRBV4-1,TRBD1,few,CASSQYRGPGREQFF,TGCGCCAGCAGCCAGTACAGGGGGCCAGGGAGGGAGCAGTTCTTC
TRBJ1-5,TRBV3-1,.,few,CASSRQGRDQPQHF,TGTGCCAGCAGCCGTCAGGGCAGGGATCAGCCCCAGCATTTT
TRBJ2-1,TRBV4-1,.,.,CACSQVGANHYNEQFF,TGCGCCTGCAGCCAAGTCGGGGCAAATCACTACAATGAGCAGTTCTTC
TRBJ1-5,TRBV27,TRBD1,few,CASSLYRGQPQHF,TGTGCCAGCAGTTTATACAGGGGTCAGCCCCAGCATTTT
TRBJ2-2,TRBV5-1,.,few,CASRGPGELFF,TGCGCCAGCAGAGGTCCCGGGGAGCTGTTTTTT
TRBJ1-3,TRBV4-1,.,few,CASSQAAGNTIYF,TGCGCCAGCAGCCAAGCTGCTGGAAACACCATATATTTT
TRBJ2-5,TRBV7-9,TRBD1,few,CASIPLSQGEETQYF,TGTGCCAGCATCCCCCTCTCTCAGGGGGAAGAGACCCAGTACTTC
TRBJ2-7,TRBV4-1,.,few,CASSQAHRDYEQYF,TGCGCCAGCAGCCAAGCCCACAGGGACTACGAGCAGTACTTC
TRBJ2-2,TRBV7-6,TRBD1,few,CASSWSRTGQNTGELFF,TGTGCCAGCAGCTGGAGTAGGACAGGTCAGAACACCGGGGAGCTGTTTTTT
TRBJ2-5,TRBV18,TRBD2,many,CASSPPTSGGETQYF,TGTGCCAGCTCACCACCGACTAGCGGGGGGGAGACCCAGTACTTC
TRBJ2-5,TRBV20-1,.,many,CSARVKSRALVSETQYF,TGCAGTGCTAGAGTCAAAAGTCGGGCATTAGTCTCAGAGACCCAGTACTTC
TRBJ2-6,TRBV7-8,.,few,CASSPIGGPGANVLTF,TGTGCCAGCAGCCCCATCGGGGGGCCGGGGGCCAACGTCCTGACTTTC